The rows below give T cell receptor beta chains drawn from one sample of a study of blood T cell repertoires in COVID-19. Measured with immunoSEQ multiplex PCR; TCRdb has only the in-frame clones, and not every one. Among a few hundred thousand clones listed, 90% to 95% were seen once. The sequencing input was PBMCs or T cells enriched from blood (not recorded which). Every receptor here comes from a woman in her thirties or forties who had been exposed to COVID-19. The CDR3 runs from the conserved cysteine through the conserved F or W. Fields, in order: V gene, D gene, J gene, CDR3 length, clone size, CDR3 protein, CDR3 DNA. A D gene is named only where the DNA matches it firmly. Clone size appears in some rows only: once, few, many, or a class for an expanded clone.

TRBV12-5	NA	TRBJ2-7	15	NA	CASGLPRDTFYEQYF	TGTGCTAGTGGTTTACCGAGGGACACCTTCTACGAGCAGTACTTC
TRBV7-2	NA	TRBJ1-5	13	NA	CASSGDTNQPQHF	TGTGCCAGCAGCGGGGACACCAATCAGCCCCAGCATTTT
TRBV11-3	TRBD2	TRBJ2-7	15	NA	CASSLSAGGLYEQYF	TGTGCCAGCAGCTTATCAGCGGGAGGTCTCTACGAGCAGTACTTC
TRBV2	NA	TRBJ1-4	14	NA	CASRAGSSNEKLFF	TGTGCCAGCAGAGCCGGGTCTTCAAATGAAAAACTGTTTTTT
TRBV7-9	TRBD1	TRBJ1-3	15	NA	CASSIYTGVGNTIYF	TGTGCCAGCAGCATCTATACAGGGGTTGGAAACACCATATATTTT
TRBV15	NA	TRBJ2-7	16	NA	CATSRDLQGFFYEQYF	TGTGCCACCAGCAGAGATTTGCAGGGGTTTTTCTACGAGCAGTACTTC
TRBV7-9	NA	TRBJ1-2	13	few	CASSAGGLYGYTF	TGTGCCAGCAGCGCTGGGGGACTATATGGCTACACCTTC
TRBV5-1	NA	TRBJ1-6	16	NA	CASSLGARTTNSPLHF	TGCGCCAGCAGCTTGGGAGCACGGACTACTAATTCACCCCTCCACTTT
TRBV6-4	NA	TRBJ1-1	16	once	CASSERGKGLNTEAFF	TGTGCCAGCAGTGAAAGGGGAAAGGGGCTGAACACTGAAGCTTTCTTT
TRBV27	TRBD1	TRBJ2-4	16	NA	CASSSGTAQAKNIQYF	TGTGCCAGCAGTTCGGGGACAGCGCAAGCCAAAAACATTCAGTACTTC
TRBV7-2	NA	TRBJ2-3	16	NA	CASSPRGLLGPEAQYF	TGTGCCAGCAGCCCCCGTGGGCTTTTGGGTCCGGAGGCGCAGTATTTT
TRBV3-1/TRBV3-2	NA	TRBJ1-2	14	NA	CASSQDPGRYGYTF	TGTGCCAGCAGCCAAGATCCGGGTCGCTATGGCTACACCTTC
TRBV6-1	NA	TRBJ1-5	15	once	CASSEAGGSTQPQHF	TGTGCCAGCAGTGAAGCGGGAGGTAGCACTCAGCCCCAGCATTTT
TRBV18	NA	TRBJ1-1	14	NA	CASSPSSVNTEAFF	TGTGCCAGCTCACCATCGTCAGTGAACACTGAAGCTTTCTTT
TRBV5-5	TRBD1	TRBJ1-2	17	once	CASSLIIRDRAPYGYTF	TGTGCCAGCAGCTTGATAATCCGGGACAGGGCCCCCTATGGCTACACCTTC
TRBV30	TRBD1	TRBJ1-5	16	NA	CAWRPGTGGLGQPQHF	TGTGCCTGGAGGCCCGGGACAGGGGGATTGGGTCAGCCCCAGCATTTT
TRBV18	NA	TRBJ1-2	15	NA	CASSPSGTAVYGYTF	TGTGCCAGCTCACCTTCCGGTACCGCGGTCTATGGCTACACCTTC
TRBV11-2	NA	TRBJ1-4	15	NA	CASSRSRGTDEKLFF	TGTGCCAGCAGCAGAAGCAGGGGAACTGATGAAAAACTGTTTTTT
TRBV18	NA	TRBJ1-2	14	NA	CASSTFTDHYGYTF	TGTGCCAGCTCAACTTTCACAGACCACTATGGCTACACCTTC
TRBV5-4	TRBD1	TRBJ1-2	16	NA	CASSSRWAGGDYGYTF	TGTGCCAGCAGCTCGCGATGGGCAGGGGGTGACTATGGCTACACCTTC
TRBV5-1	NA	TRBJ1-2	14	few	CASSSQGTNYGYTF	TGCGCCAGCAGCTCTCAGGGTACTAACTATGGCTACACCTTC
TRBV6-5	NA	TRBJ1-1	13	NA	CASSYNRNTEAFF	TGTGCCAGCAGTTACAACAGAAACACTGAAGCTTTCTTT
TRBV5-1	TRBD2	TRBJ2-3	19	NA	CASSSKLTPTSGGASTQYF	TGCGCCAGCAGCTCAAAACTCACGCCGACTAGCGGGGGGGCCAGCACGCAGTATTTT
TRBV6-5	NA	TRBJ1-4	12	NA	CASKGRDGKLFF	TGTGCCAGCAAGGGCAGGGATGGAAAACTGTTTTTT
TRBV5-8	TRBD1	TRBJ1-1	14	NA	CASSRGQGRTEAFF	TGTGCCAGCAGCCGCGGACAGGGGCGGACTGAAGCTTTCTTT
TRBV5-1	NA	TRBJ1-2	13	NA	CASSLGVQDGYTF	TGCGCCAGCAGCTTAGGGGTGCAGGATGGCTACACCTTC
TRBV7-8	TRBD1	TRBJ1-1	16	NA	CASSFRPGQAATEAFF	TGTGCCAGCAGCTTCCGACCGGGACAGGCGGCCACTGAAGCTTTCTTT
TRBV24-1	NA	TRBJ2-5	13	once	CATGGDAQETQYF	TGTGCCACCGGCGGGGATGCTCAAGAGACCCAGTACTTC
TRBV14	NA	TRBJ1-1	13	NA	CASSHGINTEAFF	TGTGCCAGCAGCCACGGGATTAACACTGAAGCTTTCTTT
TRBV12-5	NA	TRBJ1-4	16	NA	CASGLDSPGVGEKLFF	TGTGCTAGTGGTTTGGATAGTCCAGGGGTCGGGGAAAAACTGTTTTTT
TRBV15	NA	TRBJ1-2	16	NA	CATSRDKGSRGYGYTF	TGTGCCACCAGCAGAGATAAAGGTTCGCGGGGCTATGGCTACACCTTC
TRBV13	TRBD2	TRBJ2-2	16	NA	CASSLGGLAVTGELFF	TGTGCCAGCAGCTTAGGGGGACTAGCGGTCACCGGGGAGCTGTTTTTT
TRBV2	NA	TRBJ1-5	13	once	CASTPTGNQPQHF	TGTGCCAGCACCCCGACAGGCAATCAGCCCCAGCATTTT
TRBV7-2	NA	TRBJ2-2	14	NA	CASSPGLNTGELFF	TGTGCCAGCAGCCCGGGACTGAACACCGGGGAGCTGTTTTTT
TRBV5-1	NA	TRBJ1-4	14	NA	CASSAGATNEKLFF	TGCGCCAGCAGCGCCGGTGCAACTAATGAAAAACTGTTTTTT
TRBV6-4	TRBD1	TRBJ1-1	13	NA	CASPGQGRTEAFF	TGTGCCAGCCCCGGACAGGGTCGCACTGAAGCTTTCTTT
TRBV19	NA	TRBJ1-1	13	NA	CASSGQLNTEAFF	TGTGCCAGTAGTGGACAGCTGAACACTGAAGCTTTCTTT
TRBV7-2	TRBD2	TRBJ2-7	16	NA	CASSLVSSGGAYEQYF	TGTGCCAGCAGCTTAGTTTCTAGCGGGGGGGCCTACGAGCAGTACTTC
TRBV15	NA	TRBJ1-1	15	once	CATSRGTYPNTEAFF	TGTGCCACCAGCAGGGGGACTTATCCGAACACTGAAGCTTTCTTT
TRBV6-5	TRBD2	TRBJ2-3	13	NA	CASSRGRTDTQYF	TGTGCCAGCAGCCGCGGGAGGACAGATACGCAGTATTTT
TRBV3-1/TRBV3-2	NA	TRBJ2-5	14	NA	CASSQQSGEETQYF	TGTGCCAGCAGCCAACAAAGCGGTGAAGAGACCCAGTACTTC
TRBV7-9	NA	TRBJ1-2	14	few	CASSFPQGTDGYTF	TGTGCCAGCAGCTTTCCTCAGGGCACTGATGGCTACACCTTC